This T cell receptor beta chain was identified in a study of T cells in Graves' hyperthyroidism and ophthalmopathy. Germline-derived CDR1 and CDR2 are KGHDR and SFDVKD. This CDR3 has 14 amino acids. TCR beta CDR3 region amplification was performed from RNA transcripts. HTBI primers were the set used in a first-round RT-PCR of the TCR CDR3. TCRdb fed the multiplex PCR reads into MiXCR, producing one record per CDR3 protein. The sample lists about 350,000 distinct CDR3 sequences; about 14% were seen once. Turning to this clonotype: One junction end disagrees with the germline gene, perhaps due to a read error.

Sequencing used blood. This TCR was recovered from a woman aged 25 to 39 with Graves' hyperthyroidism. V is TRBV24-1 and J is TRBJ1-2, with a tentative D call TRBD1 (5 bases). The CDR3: CATGDADTNYGYTF. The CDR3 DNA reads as TGTGCCACCGGTGATGCGGACACCAACTATGGCTACACCTTC.